This T cell receptor (beta chain) derives from a study of shared clonotypes between healthy human individuals. The data were produced by immunoSEQ multiplex PCR, yet TCRdb's version contains in-frame clones alone and is incomplete. The sample contains under 2.5 million clones, 85% to 95% of which appear only once. Findings of the study overall: Only blood was sampled, and tissue TCR repertoires likely differ from blood ones. Among non-shared clonotypes, generation probabilities were lower than among those shared by all four donors. Sharing across four donors was highest in naive CD4 (about 5%) and lowest in memory CD8 (roughly 0.4%).

The CDR3 loop spans 14 amino acids. Germline V gene data show CDR1 as SNHLY and CDR2 as FYNNEI. The V end was cut by 7 bases, the J end by 4 bases, with 14 bases between. A word on this clone: Its antigen is undetermined.

Every donor was a Caucasian adult from Nashville, Tennessee. The specimen was naive CD4+ T cells from PBMCs. Described subset: CD45RA+ positively selected. The clonotype originates from a man aged 18 to 29 in good health. Some clones in this sample may be carry-over from other donors' samples. The chain uses TRBV2 and TRBJ2-1, with TRBD2 as a possible D gene (6 bases). Here the CDR3 DNA reads TGTGCCAGCACTTTAAGCGGACTATACAATGAGCAGTTCTTC. It specifies CASTLSGLYNEQFF.